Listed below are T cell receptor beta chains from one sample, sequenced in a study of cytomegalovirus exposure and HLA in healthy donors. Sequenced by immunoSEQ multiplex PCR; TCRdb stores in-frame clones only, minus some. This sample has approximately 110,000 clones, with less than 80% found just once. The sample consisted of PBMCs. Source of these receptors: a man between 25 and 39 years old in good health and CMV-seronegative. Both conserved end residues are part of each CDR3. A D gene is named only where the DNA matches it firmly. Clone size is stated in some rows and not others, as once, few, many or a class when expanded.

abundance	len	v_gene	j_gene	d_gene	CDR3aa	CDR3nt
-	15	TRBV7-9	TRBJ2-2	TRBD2	CASSRGLANTGELFF	TGTGCCAGCAGCCGGGGACTAGCGAACACCGGGGAGCTGTTTTTT
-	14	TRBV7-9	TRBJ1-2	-	CASSSDSLSYGYTF	TGTGCCAGCAGCTCGGACAGTCTAAGCTATGGCTACACCTTC
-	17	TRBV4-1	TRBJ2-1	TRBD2	CASSQTGLARPYNEQFF	TGCGCCAGCAGCCAAACAGGACTAGCGAGGCCCTACAATGAGCAGTTCTTC
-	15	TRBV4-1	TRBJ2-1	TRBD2	CASSQPGLAGSEQFF	TGCGCCAGCAGCCAACCGGGACTAGCGGGAAGTGAGCAGTTCTTC
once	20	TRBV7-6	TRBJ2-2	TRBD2	CASSGQGRLAGNANTGELFF	TGTGCCAGCAGCGGTCAGGGGAGACTAGCGGGGAACGCGAACACCGGGGAGCTGTTTTTT
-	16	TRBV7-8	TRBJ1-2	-	CASSFPPWRVGYGYTF	TGTGCCAGCAGCTTCCCCCCTTGGAGGGTCGGCTATGGCTACACCTTC
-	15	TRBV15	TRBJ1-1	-	CATSRSYILNTEAFF	TGTGCCACCAGCAGATCTTACATATTGAACACTGAAGCTTTCTTT
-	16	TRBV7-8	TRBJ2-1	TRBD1	CASSWGPGQSYNEQFF	TGTGCCAGCAGCTGGGGGCCGGGACAGAGTTACAATGAGCAGTTCTTC
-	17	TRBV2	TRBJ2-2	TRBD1	CASSESSWTGVSGELFF	TGTGCCAGCAGTGAGTCATCTTGGACAGGGGTGTCCGGGGAGCTGTTTTTT
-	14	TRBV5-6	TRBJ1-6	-	CASKRQNLNSPLHF	TGTGCCAGCAAGCGACAGAATCTAAATTCACCCCTCCACTTT
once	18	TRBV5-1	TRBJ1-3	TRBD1	CASSLGARGFGSGNTIYF	TGCGCCAGCAGCTTGGGGGCCAGGGGGTTTGGCTCTGGAAACACCATATATTTT
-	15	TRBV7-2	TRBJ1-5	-	CASSLVPNSNQPQHF	TGTGCCAGCAGCTTAGTCCCTAATAGCAATCAGCCCCAGCATTTT
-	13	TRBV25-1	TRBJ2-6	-	CASSHSGANVLTF	TGTGCCAGCAGTCACTCTGGGGCCAACGTCCTGACTTTC
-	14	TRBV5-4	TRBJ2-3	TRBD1	CASSEGQSTDTQYF	TGTGCCAGCAGCGAGGGACAGAGCACAGATACGCAGTATTTT
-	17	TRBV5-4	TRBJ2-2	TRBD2	CASSLAAGLAGAGELFF	TGTGCCAGCAGCTTGGCCGCAGGACTAGCGGGTGCCGGGGAGCTGTTTTTT
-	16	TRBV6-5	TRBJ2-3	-	CASSYSEQGRADTQYF	TGTGCCAGCAGTTACTCGGAACAGGGCAGGGCAGATACGCAGTATTTT
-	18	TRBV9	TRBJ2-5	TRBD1	CASSGSPGTGIGRETQYF	TGTGCCAGCAGCGGAAGTCCCGGGACAGGGATCGGGCGAGAGACCCAGTACTTC
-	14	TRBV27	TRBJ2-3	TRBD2	CASQTAGGTDTQYF	TGTGCCAGCCAAACGGCGGGGGGGACAGATACGCAGTATTTT
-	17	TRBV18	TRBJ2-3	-	CASSPVVAAGSTDTQYF	TGTGCCAGCTCACCAGTAGTCGCTGCGGGAAGCACAGATACGCAGTATTTT
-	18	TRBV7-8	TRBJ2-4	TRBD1	CASSLDRGGELAKNIQYF	TGTGCCAGCAGCCTTGACAGGGGTGGCGAATTAGCCAAAAACATTCAGTACTTC
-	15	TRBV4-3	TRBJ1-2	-	CASSREIRQTYGYTF	TGCGCCAGCAGCCGCGAAATACGACAGACCTATGGCTACACCTTC
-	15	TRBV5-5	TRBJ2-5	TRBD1	CASSLVRTGLETQYF	TGTGCCAGCAGCTTGGTTAGGACAGGGTTAGAGACCCAGTACTTC
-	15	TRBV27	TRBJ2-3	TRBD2	CASRGLAGNTDTQYF	TGTGCCAGCAGGGGATTAGCGGGGAACACAGATACGCAGTATTTT
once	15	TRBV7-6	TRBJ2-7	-	CASSPMPDRSYEQYF	TGTGCCAGCAGCCCCATGCCGGACAGATCCTACGAGCAGTACTTC
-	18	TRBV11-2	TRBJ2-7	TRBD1	CASRAGQGGKKSSYEQYF	TGTGCCAGCAGAGCGGGACAGGGAGGGAAGAAAAGCTCCTACGAGCAGTACTTC
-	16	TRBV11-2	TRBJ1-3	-	CASSRLGLNSGNTIYF	TGTGCCAGCAGCCGCCTCGGACTGAACTCTGGAAACACCATATATTTT
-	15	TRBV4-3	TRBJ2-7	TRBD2	CASSPLAGGDYEQYF	TGCGCCAGCAGCCCGCTAGCGGGGGGTGACTACGAGCAGTACTTC
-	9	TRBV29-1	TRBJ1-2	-	CSVGIGYTF	TGCAGCGTTGGTATCGGCTACACCTTC
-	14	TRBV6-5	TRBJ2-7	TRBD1	CASSWDRGSYEQYF	TGTGCCAGCAGTTGGGACAGGGGGTCCTACGAGCAGTACTTC